The 4 T cell receptor beta chains listed next were all sequenced from one sample in a study of T cells in tuberculosis. Time point in this sample: new active TB diagnosis, blood taken before or within 7 days of starting treatment. Sequenced by immunoSEQ multiplex PCR; TCRdb stores in-frame clones only, minus some. The sample includes about 40,000 clones, approximately 93% seen only once; the top ten take approximately 4.3%. Material: PBMCs, obtained at tuberculosis diagnosis. The receptor set was obtained from an adult with tuberculosis.

The rearrangement joins TRBV2 to TRBJ2-7; TRBD2 matches 8 bases. The CDR3 consists of 15 residues. Unmatched junction bases numbered 7, after V lost 1 base and J lost 5 bases. Germline V gives CDR1 SNHLY, CDR2 FYNNEI. CDR3 residues: CASSEVAGGGDEQYF. CDR3 nucleotides: TGTGCCAGCAGTGAAGTTGCGGGGGGCGGGGACGAGCAGTACTTC.

The table lists this clone with a count of one. This rearrangement joins TRBV7-6 to TRBJ2-1, with 14 bases matching TRBD2. With 4 bases clipped from V and 4 bases from J, the junction kept 3 bases outside the gene matches. CDR3 size: 16 residues. CDR1 is SGHVS and CDR2 is FNYEAQ in the germline V gene. In DNA form, the CDR3 reads TGTGCCAGCAGCTGGGGACTAGCGGGGGCTTACAATGAGCAGTTCTTC. The encoded protein is CASSWGLAGAYNEQFF.

The V and J genes are TRBV5-4 and TRBJ2-7; no clear D. The V end lost 4 bases, the J end lost 0 bases, and 14 bases lay between the germline ends. Germline assignment: CDR1 SGHNT and CDR2 YYREEE (reference sequence). This CDR3 comprises 15 residues. The CDR3 DNA reads TGTGCCAGCAGCCCCGGCGGAAGCAACTCCTACGAGCAGTACTTC. The encoded protein is CASSPGGSNSYEQYF. The full variable domain, in which reference TRBV5-4 and TRBJ2-7 provide the parts outside the CDR3, is ETGVTQSPTHLIKTRGQQVTLRCSSQSGHNTVSWYQQALGQGPQFIFQYYREEENGRGNFPPRFSGLQFPNYSSELNVNALELDDSALYLCASSPGGSNSYEQYFGPGTRLTVT.

V usage is TRBV28 and J usage is TRBJ1-2, with 9 bases that match TRBD1. Germline V gives CDR1 MDHEN, CDR2 SYDVKM. V trimming: 3 bases; J trimming: 8 bases; junction bases outside the gene matches: 13. The CDR3 runs 16 residues. CDR3: CASSLSGTGLLGGYTF. CDR3 sequence (DNA): TGTGCCAGCAGTTTGTCCGGGACAGGGCTTCTTGGGGGCTACACCTTC.